The sequence of this TCR beta chain was determined in a study of prognosis after radiotherapy for stage I lung cancer. As for the study in general: The study delivered radiotherapy as SBRT in 3 to 5 fractions, with a biologically effective dose of at least 100 Gy. Study findings and constraints: Patients' TRBV and TRBJ gene usage reportedly differed by presence or absence of metastases.

Amplification of the TCR beta CDR3 (from genomic DNA) was done by two-round multiplex PCR. The use of primers specific to each TRBV and TRBJ gene characterized first-round PCR. Each CDR3 protein gets one entry after TCRdb re-called the multiplex PCR reads with MiXCR. The sample has about 16,000 distinct CDR3 sequences, approximately 31% seen once; the top ten hold more than 20%. The CDR3 runs to 17 residues. CDR1 and CDR2 (germline): MNHEY, SVGEGT. The V gene lost 4 bases and the J gene lost 6 bases, with 24 bases spanning the gap. Concerning this clonotype: Its antigen is as yet unknown.

The V call is TRBV6-2 or TRBV6-3, the J call TRBJ1-2; possible D gene TRBD1, 5 bases. The specimen comprised PBMCs, sampled before or after stereotactic body radiation therapy (not recorded which). The receptor was isolated from a donor aged 50 or older with non-small cell lung cancer. The DNA for the CDR3 is TGTGCCAGCAGTTCGGGAAGCCTGGATGGACACTCCGATGGCTACACCTTC. Protein product: CASSSGSLDGHSDGYTF.